Listed below are T cell receptor beta chains from one sample, sequenced in a study of shared clonotypes between healthy human individuals. The data were produced by immunoSEQ multiplex PCR, yet TCRdb's version contains in-frame clones alone and is incomplete. The sample yields hundreds of thousands of clones, approximately 96% seen once. Sequenced input: naive CD8+ T cells sorted from blood. The receptors derive from a woman in her 30s in good health. Each CDR3 is given with its conserved first and last residue.

J gene | V gene | CDR3 protein
TRBJ2-3 | TRBV28 | CASSFGVPTDTQYF
TRBJ2-2 | TRBV27 | CASSFGASANTGELFF
TRBJ2-3 | TRBV13 | CASSPGGRDTDTQYF
TRBJ2-3 | TRBV6-5 | CASSYQDTDTQYF
TRBJ2-7 | TRBV4-1 | CASSQDSEASEQYF
TRBJ1-1 | TRBV7-6 | CASSYLTGEMNTEAFF
TRBJ1-5 | TRBV19 | CASSTSSSRGNQPQHF
TRBJ2-5 | TRBV7-2 | CASSNPTGRETQYF
TRBJ2-1 | TRBV7-9 | CASSLPSGRAIEQFF
TRBJ2-6 | TRBV2 | CASSQTQGAGGAWFHVLTF
TRBJ2-7 | TRBV27 | CASLVSGSYEQYF